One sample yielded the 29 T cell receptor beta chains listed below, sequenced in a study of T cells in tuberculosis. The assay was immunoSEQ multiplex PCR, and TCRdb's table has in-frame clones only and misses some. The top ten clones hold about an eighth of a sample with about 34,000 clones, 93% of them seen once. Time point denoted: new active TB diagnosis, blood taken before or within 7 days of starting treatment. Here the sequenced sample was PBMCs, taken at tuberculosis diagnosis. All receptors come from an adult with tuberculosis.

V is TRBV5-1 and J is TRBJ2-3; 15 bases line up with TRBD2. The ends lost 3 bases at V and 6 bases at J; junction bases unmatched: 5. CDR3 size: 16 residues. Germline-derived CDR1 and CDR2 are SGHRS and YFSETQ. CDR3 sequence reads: CASSSTGTSGGDTQYF. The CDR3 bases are TGCGCCAGCAGCTCCACTGGGACTAGCGGGGGGGATACGCAGTATTTT.

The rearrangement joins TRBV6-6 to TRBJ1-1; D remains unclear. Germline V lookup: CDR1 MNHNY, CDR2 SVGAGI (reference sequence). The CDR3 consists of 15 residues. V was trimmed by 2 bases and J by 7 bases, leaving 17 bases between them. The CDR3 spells CASSYAGNPSYEAFF. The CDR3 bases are TGTGCCAGCAGTTACGCGGGAAATCCGAGTTATGAAGCTTTCTTT.

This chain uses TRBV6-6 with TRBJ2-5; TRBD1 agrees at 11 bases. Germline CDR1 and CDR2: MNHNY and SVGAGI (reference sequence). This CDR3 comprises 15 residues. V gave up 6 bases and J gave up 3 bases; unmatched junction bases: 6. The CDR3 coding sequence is TGTGCCAGCAGCCACCGGGACAGGGGGGAAGAGACCCAGTACTTC. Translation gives CASSHRDRGEETQYF.

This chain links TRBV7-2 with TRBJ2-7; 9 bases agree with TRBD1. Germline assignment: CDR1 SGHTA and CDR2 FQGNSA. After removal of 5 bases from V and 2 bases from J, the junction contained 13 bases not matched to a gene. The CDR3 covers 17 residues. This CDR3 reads CASSQFRQDRGTYEQYF. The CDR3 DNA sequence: TGTGCCAGCAGCCAATTTCGGCAAGACAGGGGGACCTACGAGCAGTACTTC.

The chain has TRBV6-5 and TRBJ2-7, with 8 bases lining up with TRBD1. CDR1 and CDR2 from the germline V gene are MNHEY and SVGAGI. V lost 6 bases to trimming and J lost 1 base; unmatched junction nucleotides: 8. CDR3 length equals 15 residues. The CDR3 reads CASRLRDRPSYEQYF. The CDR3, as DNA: TGTGCCAGCAGGCTACGGGACAGGCCGTCCTACGAGCAGTACTTC.

CDR3 coding DNA: TGTGCCAGCAGTTACCAGGGGGATCAGCCCCAGCATTTT. As protein: CASSYQGDQPQHF. This chain uses TRBV6-6 with TRBJ1-5; TRBD1 matches 7 bases. Germline V gene lookup returns CDR1 MNHNY and CDR2 SVGAGI (reference sequence). V was pared by 2 bases and J by 5 bases, with 0 bases of the junction left unmatched. The CDR3 totals 13 residues.

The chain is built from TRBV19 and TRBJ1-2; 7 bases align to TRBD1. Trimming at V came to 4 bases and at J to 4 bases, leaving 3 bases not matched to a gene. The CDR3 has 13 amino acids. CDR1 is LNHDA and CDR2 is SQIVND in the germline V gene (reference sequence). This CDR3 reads CASSTGQIYGYTF. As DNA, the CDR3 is TGTGCCAGTAGTACGGGACAGATCTATGGCTACACCTTC.

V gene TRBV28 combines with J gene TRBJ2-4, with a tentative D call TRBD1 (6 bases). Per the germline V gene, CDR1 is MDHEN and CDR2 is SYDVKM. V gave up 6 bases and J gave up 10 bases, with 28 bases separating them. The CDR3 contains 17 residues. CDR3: CASRHRTDLDLEGIQYF. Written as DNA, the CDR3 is TGTGCCAGCAGACACAGGACAGATCTGGACCTAGAGGGGATTCAGTACTTC.

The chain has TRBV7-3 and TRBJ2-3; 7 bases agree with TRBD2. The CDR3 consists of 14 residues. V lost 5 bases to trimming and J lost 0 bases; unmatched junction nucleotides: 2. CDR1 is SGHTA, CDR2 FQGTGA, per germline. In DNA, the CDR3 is TGTGCCAGCAGCCCGGGACTAAGCACAGATACGCAGTATTTT. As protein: CASSPGLSTDTQYF.

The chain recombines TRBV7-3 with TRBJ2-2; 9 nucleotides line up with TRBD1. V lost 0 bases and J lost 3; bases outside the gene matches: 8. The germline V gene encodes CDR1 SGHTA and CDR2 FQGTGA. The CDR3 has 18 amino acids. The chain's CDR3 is CASSLTNQGQGYTGELFF. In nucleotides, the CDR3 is TGTGCCAGCAGCTTAACTAATCAGGGACAGGGATACACCGGGGAGCTGTTTTTT.

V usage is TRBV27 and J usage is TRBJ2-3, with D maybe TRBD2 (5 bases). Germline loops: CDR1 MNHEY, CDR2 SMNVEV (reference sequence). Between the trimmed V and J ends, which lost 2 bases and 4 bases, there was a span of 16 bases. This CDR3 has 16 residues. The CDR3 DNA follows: TGTGCCAGCAGTTTAACTGGATCGGGGTTCCCAGATACGCAGTATTTT. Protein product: CASSLTGSGFPDTQYF.

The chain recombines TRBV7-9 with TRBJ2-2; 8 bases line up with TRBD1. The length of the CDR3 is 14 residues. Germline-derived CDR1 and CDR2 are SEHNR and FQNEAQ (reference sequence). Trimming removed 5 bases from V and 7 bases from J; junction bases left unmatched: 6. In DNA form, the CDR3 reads TGTGCCAGCAGCCTTGGACAGGGCGGCGGGGAGCTGTTTTTT. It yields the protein CASSLGQGGGELFF.

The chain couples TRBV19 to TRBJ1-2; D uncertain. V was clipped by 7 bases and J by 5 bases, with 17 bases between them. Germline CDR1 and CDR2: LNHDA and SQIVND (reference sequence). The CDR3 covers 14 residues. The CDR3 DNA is TGTGCCAGTAACGACCCCGGACTGTCGTATGGCTACACCTTC. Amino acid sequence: CASNDPGLSYGYTF.

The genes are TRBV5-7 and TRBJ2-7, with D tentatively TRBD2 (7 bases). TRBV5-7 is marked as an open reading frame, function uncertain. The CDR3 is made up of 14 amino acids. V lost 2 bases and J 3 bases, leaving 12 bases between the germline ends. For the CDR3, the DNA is TGTGCCAGCAGCTTACGGGGGGCTGACTACGAGCAGTACTTC. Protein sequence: CASSLRGADYEQYF.

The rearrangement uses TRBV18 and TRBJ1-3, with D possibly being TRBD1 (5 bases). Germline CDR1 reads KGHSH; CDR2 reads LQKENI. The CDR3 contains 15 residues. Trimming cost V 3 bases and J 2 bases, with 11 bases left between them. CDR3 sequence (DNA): TGTGCCAGCTCACCGATCTCAGGGACTGGAAACACCATATATTTT. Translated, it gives CASSPISGTGNTIYF.

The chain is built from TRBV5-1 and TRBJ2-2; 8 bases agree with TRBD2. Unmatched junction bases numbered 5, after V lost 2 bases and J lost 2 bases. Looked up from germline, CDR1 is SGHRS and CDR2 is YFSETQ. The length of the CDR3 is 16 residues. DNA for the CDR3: TGCGCCAGCAGCTTAGGGCTAGCGGGCAACACCGGGGAGCTGTTTTTT. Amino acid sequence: CASSLGLAGNTGELFF.

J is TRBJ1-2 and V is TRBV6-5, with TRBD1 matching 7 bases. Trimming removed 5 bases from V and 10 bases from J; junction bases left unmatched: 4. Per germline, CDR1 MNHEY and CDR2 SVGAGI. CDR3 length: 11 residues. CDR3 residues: CASSQGGFYTF. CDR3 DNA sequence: TGTGCCAGCAGTCAGGGGGGTTTCTACACCTTC.

CDR3 residues: CASSGTGSSYEQYF. CDR3 sequence (DNA): TGCGCCAGCAGCGGGACAGGGAGCTCCTACGAGCAGTACTTC. The gene calls are TRBV10-1 and TRBJ2-7; 9 positions match TRBD1. The V segment lost 6 bases and the J segment 0 bases; nucleotides outside the gene matches: 3. Germline V CDR1 and CDR2: WNHNN, SYGVQD (reference sequence). This CDR3 has 14 amino acids.

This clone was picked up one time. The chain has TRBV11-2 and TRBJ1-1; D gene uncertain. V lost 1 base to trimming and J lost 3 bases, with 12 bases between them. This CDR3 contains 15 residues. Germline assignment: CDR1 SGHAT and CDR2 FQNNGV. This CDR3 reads CASSLGRLRDTEAFF. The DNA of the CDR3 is TGTGCCAGCAGCTTAGGCCGCCTACGGGACACTGAAGCTTTCTTT. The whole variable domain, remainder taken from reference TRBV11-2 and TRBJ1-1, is EAGVAQSPRYKIIEKRQSVAFWCNPISGHATLYWYQQILGQGPKLLIQFQNNGVVDDSQLPKDRFSAERLKGVDSTLKIQPAKLEDSAVYLCASSLGRLRDTEAFFGQGTRLTVV.

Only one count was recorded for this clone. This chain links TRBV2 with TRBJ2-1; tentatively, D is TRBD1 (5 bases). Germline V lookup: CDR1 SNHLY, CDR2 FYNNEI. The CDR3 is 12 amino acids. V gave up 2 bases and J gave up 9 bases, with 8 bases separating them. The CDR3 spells CASSESRAEQFF. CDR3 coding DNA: TGTGCCAGCAGTGAAAGCAGGGCTGAGCAGTTCTTC.

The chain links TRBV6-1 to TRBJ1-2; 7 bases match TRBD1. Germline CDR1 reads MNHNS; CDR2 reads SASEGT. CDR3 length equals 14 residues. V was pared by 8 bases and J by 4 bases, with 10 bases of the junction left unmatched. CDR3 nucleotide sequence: TGTGCCAGCGAGATAGGGGGCAATATCTATGGCTACACCTTC. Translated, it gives CASEIGGNIYGYTF.

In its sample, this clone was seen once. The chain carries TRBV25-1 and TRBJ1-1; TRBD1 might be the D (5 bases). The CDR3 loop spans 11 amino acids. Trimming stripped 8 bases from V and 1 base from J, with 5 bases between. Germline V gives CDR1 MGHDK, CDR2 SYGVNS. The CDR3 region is CASQGNTEAFF. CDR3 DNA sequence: TGTGCCAGCCAGGGGAACACTGAAGCTTTCTTT.

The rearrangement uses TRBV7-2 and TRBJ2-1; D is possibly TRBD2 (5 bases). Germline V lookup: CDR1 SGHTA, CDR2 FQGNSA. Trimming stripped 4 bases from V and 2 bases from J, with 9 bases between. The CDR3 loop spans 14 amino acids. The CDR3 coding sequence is TGTGCCAGCAGCTGGGAGCTCACCTACAATGAGCAGTTCTTC. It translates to CASSWELTYNEQFF.

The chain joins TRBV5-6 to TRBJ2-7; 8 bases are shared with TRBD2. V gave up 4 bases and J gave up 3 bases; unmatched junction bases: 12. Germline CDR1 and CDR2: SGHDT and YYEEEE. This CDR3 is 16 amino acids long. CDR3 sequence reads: CASSLIGRGGHYEQYF. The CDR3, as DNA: TGTGCCAGCAGCCTCATCGGCCGGGGGGGCCACTACGAGCAGTACTTC.

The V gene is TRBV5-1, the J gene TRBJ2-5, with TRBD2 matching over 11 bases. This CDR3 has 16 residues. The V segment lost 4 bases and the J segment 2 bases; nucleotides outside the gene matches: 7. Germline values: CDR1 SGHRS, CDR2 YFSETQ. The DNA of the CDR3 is TGCGCCAGCAGCCTTAGCGGGGGGGCCGGTCAAGAGACCCAGTACTTC. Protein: CASSLSGGAGQETQYF.

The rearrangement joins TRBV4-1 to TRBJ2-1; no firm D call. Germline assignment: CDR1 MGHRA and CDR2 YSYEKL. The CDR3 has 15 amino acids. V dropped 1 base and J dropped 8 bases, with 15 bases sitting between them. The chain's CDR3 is CASSQVAESFDEQFF. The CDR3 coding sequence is TGCGCCAGCAGCCAAGTTGCGGAAAGTTTCGATGAGCAGTTCTTC.

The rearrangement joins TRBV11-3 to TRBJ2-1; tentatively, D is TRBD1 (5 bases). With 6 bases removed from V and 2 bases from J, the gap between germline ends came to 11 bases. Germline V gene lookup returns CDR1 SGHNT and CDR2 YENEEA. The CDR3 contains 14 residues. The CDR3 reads CASSQTVTYNEQFF. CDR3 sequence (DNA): TGTGCCAGCAGTCAGACAGTAACCTACAATGAGCAGTTCTTC.

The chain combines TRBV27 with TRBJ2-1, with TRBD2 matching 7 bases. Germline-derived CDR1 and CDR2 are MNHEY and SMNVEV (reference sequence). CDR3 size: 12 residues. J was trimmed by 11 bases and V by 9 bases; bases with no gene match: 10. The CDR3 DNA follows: TGTGCCAGTTCCTTGCGGGGGAAAAAGCAGTTCTTC. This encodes CASSLRGKKQFF.

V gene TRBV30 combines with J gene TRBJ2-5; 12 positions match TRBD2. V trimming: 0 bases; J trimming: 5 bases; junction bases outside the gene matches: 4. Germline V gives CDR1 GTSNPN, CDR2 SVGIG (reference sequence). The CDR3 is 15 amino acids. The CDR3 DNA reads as TGTGCCTGGAGTGTATCTAGCGGGAGGGTGGAGACCCAGTACTTC. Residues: CAWSVSSGRVETQYF.